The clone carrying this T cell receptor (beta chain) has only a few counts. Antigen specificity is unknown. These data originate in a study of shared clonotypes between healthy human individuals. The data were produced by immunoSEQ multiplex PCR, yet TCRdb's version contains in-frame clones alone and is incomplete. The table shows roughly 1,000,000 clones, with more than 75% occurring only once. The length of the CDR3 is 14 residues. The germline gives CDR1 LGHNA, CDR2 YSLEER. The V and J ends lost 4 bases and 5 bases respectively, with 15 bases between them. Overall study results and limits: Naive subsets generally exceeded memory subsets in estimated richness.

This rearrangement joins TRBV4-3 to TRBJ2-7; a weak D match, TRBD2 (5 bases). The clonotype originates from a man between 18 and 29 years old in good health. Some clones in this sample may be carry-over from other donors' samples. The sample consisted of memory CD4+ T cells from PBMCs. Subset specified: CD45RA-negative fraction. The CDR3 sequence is CASSPAPGRDEQYF. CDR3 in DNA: TGCGCCAGCAGCCCCGCCCCCGGGCGGGACGAGCAGTACTTC.